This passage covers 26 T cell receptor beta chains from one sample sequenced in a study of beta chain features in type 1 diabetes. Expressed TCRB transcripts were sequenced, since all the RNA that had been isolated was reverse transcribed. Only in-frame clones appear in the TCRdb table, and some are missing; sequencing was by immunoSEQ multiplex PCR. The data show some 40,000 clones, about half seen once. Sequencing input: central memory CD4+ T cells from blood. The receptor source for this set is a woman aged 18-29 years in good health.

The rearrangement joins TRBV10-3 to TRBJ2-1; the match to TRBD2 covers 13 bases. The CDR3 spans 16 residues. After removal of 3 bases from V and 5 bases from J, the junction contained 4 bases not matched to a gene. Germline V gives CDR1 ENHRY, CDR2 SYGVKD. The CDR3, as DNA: TGTGCCATCAGTGACCAGACTAGCGGGGGGCACAATGAGCAGTTCTTC. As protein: CAISDQTSGGHNEQFF.

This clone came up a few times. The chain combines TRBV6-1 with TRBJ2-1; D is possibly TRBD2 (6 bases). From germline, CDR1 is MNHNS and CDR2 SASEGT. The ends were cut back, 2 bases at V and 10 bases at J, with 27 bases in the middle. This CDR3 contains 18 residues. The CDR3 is CASSETMGKVGGRVEQFF. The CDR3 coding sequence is TGTGCCAGCAGTGAAACCATGGGTAAAGTCGGGGGAAGGGTCGAGCAGTTCTTC.

Written as DNA, the CDR3 is TGTGCCAGCAGCTTAACCCCCGGACAGGGCACTTCACCCCTCCACTTT. Its translation is CASSLTPGQGTSPLHF. The gene calls are TRBV11-2 and TRBJ1-6; 8 bases fit TRBD1. Germline CDR1 reads SGHAT; CDR2 reads FQNNGV. The length of the CDR3 is 16 residues. Germline trimming cut 2 bases from V and 9 bases from J; bases unmatched to any gene: 9.

CDR3 protein: CASSYGTGTNQPQHF. The CDR3 DNA reads as TGTGCCAGCAGTTACGGTACAGGCACCAATCAGCCCCAGCATTTT. The chain is built from TRBV6-6 and TRBJ1-5; the D gene is possibly TRBD1 (5 bases). Germline V gene sequence: CDR1 MNHNY, CDR2 SVGAGI (reference sequence). The ends were cut back, 2 bases at V and 3 bases at J, with 11 bases in the middle. There are 15 residues in the CDR3.

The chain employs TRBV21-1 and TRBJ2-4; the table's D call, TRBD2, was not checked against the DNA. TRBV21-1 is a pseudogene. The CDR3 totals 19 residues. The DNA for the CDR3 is TGTGCCAGCAGCAAGGGTAGTAGCGGGGGGGAAGAGGGGACAAGCATTCAGTACTTC. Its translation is CASSKGSSGGEEGTSIQYF.

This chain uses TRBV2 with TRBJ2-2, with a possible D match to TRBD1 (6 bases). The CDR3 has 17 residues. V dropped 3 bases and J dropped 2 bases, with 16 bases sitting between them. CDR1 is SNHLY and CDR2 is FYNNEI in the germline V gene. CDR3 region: CASSDSWTDYNTGELFF. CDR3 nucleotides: TGTGCCAGCAGTGACTCCTGGACAGATTATAACACCGGGGAGCTGTTTTTT.

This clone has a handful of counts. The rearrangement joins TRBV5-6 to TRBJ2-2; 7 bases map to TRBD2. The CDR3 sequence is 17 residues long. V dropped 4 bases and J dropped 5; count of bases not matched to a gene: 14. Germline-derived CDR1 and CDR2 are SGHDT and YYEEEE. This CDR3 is CASSEPGRPSWTGELFF. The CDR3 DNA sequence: TGTGCCAGCAGCGAACCCGGGAGGCCGAGTTGGACCGGGGAGCTGTTTTTT.

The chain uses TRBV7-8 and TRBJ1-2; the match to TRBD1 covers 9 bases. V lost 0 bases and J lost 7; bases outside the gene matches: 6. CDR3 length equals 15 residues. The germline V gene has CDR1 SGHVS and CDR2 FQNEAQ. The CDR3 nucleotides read TGTGCCAGCAGCTTAGCGGCGGGACAGGGCTTTGGCTACACCTTC. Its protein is CASSLAAGQGFGYTF.

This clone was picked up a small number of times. CDR3 amino acids: CASSRAGRTNYGYTF. The CDR3 DNA reads TGTGCCAGCAGCCGCGCCGGCAGGACTAACTATGGCTACACCTTC. The chain joins TRBV7-3 to TRBJ1-2; no firm D call. Germline V lookup: CDR1 SGHTA, CDR2 FQGTGA. The CDR3 runs to 15 residues. V was clipped by 5 bases and J by 0 bases, with 13 bases between them.

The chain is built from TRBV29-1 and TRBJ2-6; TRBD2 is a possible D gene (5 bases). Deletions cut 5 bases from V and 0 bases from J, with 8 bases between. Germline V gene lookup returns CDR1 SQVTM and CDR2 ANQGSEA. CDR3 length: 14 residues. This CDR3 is CSVHEGSGANVLTF. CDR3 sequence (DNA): TGCAGCGTTCATGAGGGCTCTGGGGCCAACGTCCTGACTTTC.

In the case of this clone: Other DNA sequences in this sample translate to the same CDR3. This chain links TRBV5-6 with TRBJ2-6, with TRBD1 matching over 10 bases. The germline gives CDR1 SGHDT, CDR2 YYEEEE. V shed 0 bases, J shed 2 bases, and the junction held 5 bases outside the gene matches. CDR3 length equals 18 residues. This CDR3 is CASSLVWGTGAGANVLTF. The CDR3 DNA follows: TGTGCCAGCAGCTTGGTGTGGGGGACAGGGGCTGGGGCCAACGTCCTGACTTTC.

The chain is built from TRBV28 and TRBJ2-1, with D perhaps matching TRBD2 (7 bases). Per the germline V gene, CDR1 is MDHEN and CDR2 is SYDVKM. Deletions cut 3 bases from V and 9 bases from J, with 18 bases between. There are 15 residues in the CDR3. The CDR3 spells CASSLVRGGRGEQFF. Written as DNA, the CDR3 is TGTGCCAGCAGTTTGGTTAGGGGGGGTAGGGGTGAGCAGTTCTTC.

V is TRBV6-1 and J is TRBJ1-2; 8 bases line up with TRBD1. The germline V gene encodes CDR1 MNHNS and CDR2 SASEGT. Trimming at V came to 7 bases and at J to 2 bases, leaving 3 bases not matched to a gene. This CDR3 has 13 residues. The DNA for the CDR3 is TGTGCCAGCACCCGACAGGGGAACTATGGCTACACCTTC. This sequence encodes CASTRQGNYGYTF.

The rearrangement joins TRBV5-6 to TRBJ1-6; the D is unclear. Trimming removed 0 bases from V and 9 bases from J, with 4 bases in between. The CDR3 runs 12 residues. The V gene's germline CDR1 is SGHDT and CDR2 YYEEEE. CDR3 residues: CASSLASSPLHF. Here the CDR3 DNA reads TGTGCCAGCAGCTTGGCTAGTTCACCCCTCCACTTT.

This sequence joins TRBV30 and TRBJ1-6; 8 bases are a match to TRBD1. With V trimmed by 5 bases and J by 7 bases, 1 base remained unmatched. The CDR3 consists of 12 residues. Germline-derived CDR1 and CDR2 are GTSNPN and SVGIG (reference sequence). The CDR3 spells CAWGQGNSPLHF. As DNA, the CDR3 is TGTGCCTGGGGACAGGGAAATTCACCCCTCCACTTT.

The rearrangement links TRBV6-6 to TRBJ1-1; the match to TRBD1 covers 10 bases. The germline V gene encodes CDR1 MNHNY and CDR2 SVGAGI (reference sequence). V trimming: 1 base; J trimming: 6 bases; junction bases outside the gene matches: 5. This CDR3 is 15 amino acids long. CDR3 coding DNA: TGTGCCAGCAGTTACTGGGGGACAGGGGACCCTGAAGCTTTCTTT. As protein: CASSYWGTGDPEAFF.

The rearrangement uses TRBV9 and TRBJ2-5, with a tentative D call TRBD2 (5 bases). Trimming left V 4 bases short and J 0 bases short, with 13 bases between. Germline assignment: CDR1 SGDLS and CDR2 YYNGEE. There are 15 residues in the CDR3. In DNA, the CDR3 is TGTGCCAGCAGCCCGCGACTAACTGACCAAGAGACCCAGTACTTC. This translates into CASSPRLTDQETQYF.

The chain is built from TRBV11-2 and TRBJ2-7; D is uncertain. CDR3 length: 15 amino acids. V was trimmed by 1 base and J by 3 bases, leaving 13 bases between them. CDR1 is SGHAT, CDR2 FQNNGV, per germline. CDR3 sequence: CASSLGWRQNYEQYF. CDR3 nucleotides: TGTGCCAGCAGCTTAGGTTGGCGGCAGAACTACGAGCAGTACTTC.

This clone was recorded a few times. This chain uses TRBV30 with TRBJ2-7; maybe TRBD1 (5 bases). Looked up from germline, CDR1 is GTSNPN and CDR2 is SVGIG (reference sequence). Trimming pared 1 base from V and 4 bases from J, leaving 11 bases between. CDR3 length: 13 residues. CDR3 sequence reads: CAWSGRAGYEQYF. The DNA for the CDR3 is TGTGCCTGGAGTGGCCGGGCAGGGTACGAGCAGTACTTC.

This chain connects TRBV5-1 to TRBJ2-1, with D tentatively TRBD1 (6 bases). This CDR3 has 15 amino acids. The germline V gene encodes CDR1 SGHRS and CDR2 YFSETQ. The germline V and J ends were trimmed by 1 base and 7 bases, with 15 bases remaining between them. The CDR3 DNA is TGCGCCAGCAGCTTGCCCCCCAGGGGTAGGAATGAGCAGTTCTTC. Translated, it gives CASSLPPRGRNEQFF.

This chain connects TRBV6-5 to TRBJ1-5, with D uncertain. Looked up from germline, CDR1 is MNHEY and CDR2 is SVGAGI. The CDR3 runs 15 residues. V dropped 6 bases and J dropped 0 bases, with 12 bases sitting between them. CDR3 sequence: CASRLTQYSNQPQHF. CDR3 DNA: TGTGCCAGCAGACTTACACAGTATAGCAATCAGCCCCAGCATTTT.

This CDR3 reads CASSIRDYQDEQFF. The CDR3 nucleotides read TGTGCCAGCAGTATCCGGGACTACCAGGATGAGCAGTTCTTC. The chain combines TRBV2 with TRBJ2-1; 7 nucleotides align to TRBD2. The junction had 9 bases not matched to a gene; V was cut back by 5 bases and J by 8 bases. The CDR3 extends over 14 amino acids. Germline V gene sequence: CDR1 SNHLY, CDR2 FYNNEI.

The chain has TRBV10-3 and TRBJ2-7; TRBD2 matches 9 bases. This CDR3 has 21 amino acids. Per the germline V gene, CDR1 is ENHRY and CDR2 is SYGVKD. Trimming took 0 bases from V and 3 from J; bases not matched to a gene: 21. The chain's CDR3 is CAISESRSTYPGVAGVYEQYF. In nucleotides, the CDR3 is TGTGCCATCAGTGAGTCGCGATCGACCTATCCCGGGGTAGCGGGGGTCTACGAGCAGTACTTC.

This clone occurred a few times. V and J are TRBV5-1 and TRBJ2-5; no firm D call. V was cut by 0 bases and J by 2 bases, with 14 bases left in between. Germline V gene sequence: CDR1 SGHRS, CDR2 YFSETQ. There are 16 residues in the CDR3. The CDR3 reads CASSLVVGMQQETQYF. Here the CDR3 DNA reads TGCGCCAGCAGCTTGGTGGTCGGTATGCAACAAGAGACCCAGTACTTC.

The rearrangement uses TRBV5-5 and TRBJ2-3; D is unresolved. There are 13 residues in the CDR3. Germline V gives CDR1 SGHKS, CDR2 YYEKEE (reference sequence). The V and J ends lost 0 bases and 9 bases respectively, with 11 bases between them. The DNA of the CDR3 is TGTGCCAGCAGCTTGGTTCAGGATCGGACGCAGTATTTT. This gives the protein CASSLVQDRTQYF.

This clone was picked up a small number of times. CDR3 loop: CASSLRVFDYGYTF. For the CDR3, the DNA is TGTGCCAGTAGCCTCAGGGTGTTCGACTATGGCTACACCTTC. The V gene is TRBV19, the J gene TRBJ1-2; perhaps TRBD1 as D (5 bases). The CDR3 covers 14 residues. V was cut by 6 bases and J by 3 bases, with 14 bases left in between. Germline-derived CDR1 and CDR2 are LNHDA and SQIVND (reference sequence).